The clone carrying this T cell receptor (beta chain) was recorded once. This sample is part of a study of T cell responses to AZD1222 COVID-19 vaccine. Sequencing used immunoSEQ multiplex PCR; TCRdb keeps in-frame clones, though not all of them. The sample carries 99,000 or so clones, about 90% recorded once. V lost 4 bases to trimming and J lost 2 bases, with 20 bases between them. The CDR3 totals 17 residues. CDR1 SQVTM and CDR2 ANQGSEA come from the germline V gene. The TCR sequence derives from an adult in good health. Sequencing used peripheral blood, obtained on day 0 of AZD1222 vaccination. The genes are TRBV29-1 and TRBJ2-2; D is unresolved. The CDR3 DNA follows: TGCAGCGTTGGGAGTCCAGGATACTACTCTAACACCGGGGAGCTGTTTTTT. Its translation is CSVGSPGYYSNTGELFF.